Given below is one T cell receptor beta chain in context. Its antigen is currently unknown. A junction boundary mismatches the germline segment, possibly from a read error. Different DNA sequences within this sample yield the same CDR3. Sequencing was performed with immunoSEQ multiplex PCR; in TCRdb, only in-frame clones are kept and a portion is missing. The sample records fewer than 25,000 clones, over 60% being singletons. Germline assignment: CDR1 KGHSH and CDR2 LQKENI. The CDR3 extends over 15 amino acids. Unexposed donor CD4+ T cells date from about 2011-2019, before the COVID-19 pandemic. Isolation of CD4+ T cells took place after around 11 days in culture. These data originate in a study of CD4 T cells in relation to SARS-CoV-2 and coronaviruses. Whole-study context: Crossreactive spike epitopes shared across donors were mapped to their HLA restriction.

The V call is TRBV18, the J call TRBJ2-1; a weak D match, TRBD1 (5 bases). This clonotype was obtained from a human donor in good health. What was sequenced was CD4+ T cells from PBMCs, cultured in vitro. This CDR3 reads CASSPEQGSSNEQFF. The DNA of the CDR3 is TGTGCCAGCTCACCAGAGCAGGGCTCCTCCAATGAGCAATTCTTC. Variable domain in full (rest from reference TRBV18 and TRBJ2-1): NAGVMQNPRHLVRRRGQEARLRCSPMKGHSHVYWYRQLPEEGLKFMVYLQKENIIDESGMPKERFSAEFPKEGPSILRIQQVVRGDSAAYFCASSPEQGSSNEQFFGPGTRLTVL.